This T cell receptor beta chain was recovered during a study of T cell repertoires in cytomegalovirus infection. Study at large: Public TCR beta signatures provided an indication of both CMV infection and a matching HLA type. The study's findings and limits: Using cumulative public TCR beta family frequency, the authors identified those who carried CMV together with the relevant HLA. Dominating the ex vivo response were TCR beta clonotypes that were CMV-specific and HLA-C-restricted.

The CDR3 sequence is 14 residues long. With 7 bases removed from V and 5 bases from J, the gap between germline ends came to 16 bases. CDR1 and CDR2 from the germline V gene are MNHEY and SMNVEV (reference sequence). With respect to this clonotype: Its antigen is currently unknown.

From the reads, TCRdb called clonotypes with MiXCR, one entry per CDR3 protein. This table has roughly 45,000 distinct CDR3 sequences, 20% appearing once. Sample: PBMCs, sequenced either directly or after in vitro stimulation (not recorded which). V and J are TRBV27 and TRBJ2-3, with a tentative D call TRBD1 (5 bases). The sequence was obtained from a human donor in good health (CMV status not recorded). Some clones in this sample may be carry-over from other donors' samples. DNA of the CDR3: TGTGCCAGCAACACAAGGGGCCAAGGAGATACGCAGTATTTT. It specifies CASNTRGQGDTQYF.